What follows describes a single T cell receptor (beta chain). This clone has more than one count but fewer than ten. Its antigen is unknown. Base qualities are missing; no much larger clone stands one base away. The data belong to a study of PD-1 blockade in mismatch repair-deficient tumors (dated by TCRdb to 2016 to 2017). Regarding the complete study: Between September 2013 and September 2016, the trial enrolled around 91 consecutive patients with approximately 11 mismatch repair-deficient cancer types, every one of whom had been previously treated and was progressing. Tumor-associated T cell clones in the peripheral blood of patients responding to PD-1 blockade were tracked using deep sequencing of TCR CDR3 regions.

Overall results and qualifications from the work: Clones residing in the tumor, which were often undetectable in blood before treatment, expanded quickly after pembrolizumab and then contracted, generally before radiologic responses.

For every enrolled patient, mismatch repair deficiency was confirmed by either polymerase chain reaction or immunohistochemistry. A few patients who responded to pembrolizumab therapy underwent TCR sequencing. In the phase II trial, pembrolizumab PD-1 blockade was tested prospectively in advanced mismatch repair-deficient cancers, no matter which tissue of origin the cancers came from. Serial peripheral blood T cell samples were collected before and at multiple times after starting PD-1 blockade. Blood sampling times were reported as weeks after the first pembrolizumab dose. V gives up 4 bases and J gives up 0 bases, and the segment between their germline ends measures 16 bases. The CDR3 has 17 amino acids, counting the end cysteine and phenylalanine. This entry keeps only the CDR3 DNA: 51 bases, framed from base 1. In the germline V gene, CDR1 corresponds to LGHNA and CDR2 to YNFKEQ. Receptor amplification or capture employed the immunoSEQ multiplex PCR assay. The immuneACCESS repertoire file appears here via TCRdb, limited to in-frame rearrangements. These files lack a portion of the clones; in checked studies, under half of the deficit traces to unresolved V genes, and the cause of the others is not known. This sample lists tens of thousands of clones; roughly 77% were detected once. The top ten clones comprise 22% of the sample.

The sequence came from an adult with mismatch repair-deficient cancer. Sequencing used peripheral blood, obtained 4 weeks after starting pembrolizumab. The chain couples TRBV4-2 to TRBJ2-4; the D gene cannot be resolved reliably. The CDR3 amino acid sequence is: CASSPPVGSGAKNIQYF. The DNA is as follows: TGTGCCAGCAGCCCACCCGTAGGGTCGGGAGCCAAAAACATTCAGTACTTC.